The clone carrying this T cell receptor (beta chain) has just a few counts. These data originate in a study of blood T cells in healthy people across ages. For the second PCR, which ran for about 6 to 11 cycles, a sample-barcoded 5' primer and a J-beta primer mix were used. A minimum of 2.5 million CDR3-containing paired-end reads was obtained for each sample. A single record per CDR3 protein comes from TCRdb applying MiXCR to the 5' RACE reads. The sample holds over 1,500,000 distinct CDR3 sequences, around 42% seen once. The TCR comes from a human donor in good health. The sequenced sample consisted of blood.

CDR3 DNA sequence: TGTGCCAGCAGTCCTCCGGCCCGTAGCACAGATACGCAGTATTTT. Encoded protein: CASSPPARSTDTQYF. The J gene is TRBJ2-3, the V gene TRBV11-2, with D hard to call. This CDR3 has 15 residues. The germline V gene has CDR1 SGHAT and CDR2 FQNNGV. Trimming took 6 bases from V and 0 from J, leaving 13 bases between them.